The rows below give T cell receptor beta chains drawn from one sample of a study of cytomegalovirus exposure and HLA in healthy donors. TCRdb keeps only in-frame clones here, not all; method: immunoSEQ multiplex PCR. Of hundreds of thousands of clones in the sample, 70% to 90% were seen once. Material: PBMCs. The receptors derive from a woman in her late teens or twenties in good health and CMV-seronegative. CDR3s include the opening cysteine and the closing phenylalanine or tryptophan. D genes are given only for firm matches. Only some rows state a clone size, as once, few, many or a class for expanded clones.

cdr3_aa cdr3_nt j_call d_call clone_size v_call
CASRIAGATTGELFF TGCGCCAGCAGGATAGCGGGAGCGACCACCGGGGAGCTGTTTTTT TRBJ2-2 TRBD2 - TRBV10-2
CASSEVRGFNQPQHF TGTGCCAGCAGTGAAGTGAGAGGGTTCAATCAGCCCCAGCATTTT TRBJ1-5 - - TRBV6-1
CASSLAGRTSLNEQFF TGTGCCAGCAGCTTGGCTGGCCGGACTAGCCTCAATGAGCAGTTCTTC TRBJ2-1 TRBD2 - TRBV5-6
CASMTSHDSPIAKNIQYF TGTGCCAGCATGACATCCCACGACAGTCCTATAGCCAAAAACATTCAGTACTTC TRBJ2-4 - - TRBV2
CATTTGPGSGANVLTF TGTGCCACCACGACAGGGCCTGGGTCTGGGGCCAACGTCCTGACTTTC TRBJ2-6 TRBD1 once TRBV5-6
CASTAQGVRSIGYTF TGTGCCAGCACCGCACAGGGCGTCAGGAGTATCGGCTACACCTTC TRBJ1-2 - - TRBV6-6
CASSRSGLSTEAFF TGTGCCAGCTCACGGTCGGGATTGAGCACTGAAGCTTTCTTT TRBJ1-1 - - TRBV18
CASSTGSRATEAFF TGTGCCAGCAGCACGGGTTCTCGTGCCACTGAAGCTTTCTTT TRBJ1-1 - few TRBV7-9
CASSEGGVGNQPQHF TGTGCCAGCAGTGAAGGGGGTGTAGGCAATCAGCCCCAGCATTTT TRBJ1-5 - few TRBV2
CASSPGHANSPLHF TGTGCCAGCTCACCAGGGCACGCTAATTCACCCCTCCACTTT TRBJ1-6 - once TRBV18
CACKSGTPEQFF TGTGCCTGTAAAAGCGGGACCCCTGAGCAGTTCTTC TRBJ2-1 TRBD2 - TRBV19
CAISESRPEGANEQFF TGTGCCATCAGTGAGTCGCGTCCTGAAGGGGCCAATGAGCAGTTCTTC TRBJ2-1 - once TRBV10-3
CASTRAFGYTF TGTGCCAGCACTCGCGCCTTTGGCTACACCTTC TRBJ1-2 - - TRBV28
CASSPPPGSGNEQFF TGTGCCAGCAGCCCGCCGCCTGGCTCAGGTAATGAGCAGTTCTTC TRBJ2-1 - - TRBV9
CASSSVAGVRNEQFF TGTGCCAGCAGCTCGGTGGCGGGAGTAAGGAATGAGCAGTTCTTC TRBJ2-1 TRBD2 - TRBV7-3
CASTKGRDLNYNEQFF TGTGCCAGCACCAAAGGACGGGACTTGAATTACAATGAGCAGTTCTTC TRBJ2-1 - - TRBV25-1
CASSSDGTGFSSYNEQFF TGTGCCAGCAGCTCGGACGGGACAGGCTTCAGCTCCTACAATGAGCAGTTCTTC TRBJ2-1 TRBD1 - TRBV11-2
CASSWDTALYGYTF TGTGCCAGCAGCTGGGACACCGCTCTCTATGGCTACACCTTC TRBJ1-2 - once TRBV7-9
CSARAGQEAFF TGCAGTGCTCGGGCGGGACAGGAAGCTTTCTTT TRBJ1-1 TRBD1 once TRBV20-1
CASSLWSMNTEAFF TGTGCCAGCAGCTTGTGGTCCATGAACACTGAAGCTTTCTTT TRBJ1-1 - - TRBV5-4
CASSLSKGLASYEQYF TGTGCCAGCAGTTTATCGAAGGGACTAGCGAGCTACGAGCAGTACTTC TRBJ2-7 TRBD2 - TRBV27
CASSQQDVSYEQYF TGTGCCAGCAGCCAACAAGACGTCTCCTACGAGCAGTACTTC TRBJ2-7 - - TRBV7-9
CASSYSQGSGTEAFF TGTGCCAGCAGTTACTCGCAAGGGAGCGGCACTGAAGCTTTCTTT TRBJ1-1 - few TRBV6-5
CASRATGINGEAFF TGTGCCAGCAGGGCGACAGGGATTAACGGGGAAGCTTTCTTT TRBJ1-1 TRBD1 - TRBV2
CASSYERGEQYF TGTGCCAGCAGTTACGAAAGGGGGGAGCAGTACTTC TRBJ2-7 - - TRBV6-6
CASSLRGRQTQYF TGTGCCAGCAGTCTGCGGGGTCGACAGACCCAGTACTTC TRBJ2-5 - - TRBV28
CASSHPTRGNTIYF TGTGCCAGCAGCCATCCCACGCGTGGAAACACCATATATTTT TRBJ1-3 - - TRBV11-2
CASRMDRKNSPLHF TGTGCCAGCAGGATGGACAGGAAAAATTCACCCCTCCACTTT TRBJ1-6 TRBD1 - TRBV6-1
CASGPGQGDTEQFF TGTGCTAGTGGTCCCGGACAGGGGGATACTGAGCAGTTCTTC TRBJ2-1 TRBD1 - TRBV12-5
CASSYRDGLYEQYF TGTGCCAGCAGCTACCGGGACGGACTCTACGAGCAGTACTTC TRBJ2-7 - once TRBV13
CASSVEAETEAFF TGTGCCAGCAGCGTAGAGGCTGAGACTGAAGCTTTCTTT TRBJ1-1 - - TRBV9
CASRGGVVNTEAFF TGTGCCAGCAGAGGCGGGGTCGTAAACACTGAAGCTTTCTTT TRBJ1-1 - - TRBV9
CASSSAGLAGKDTQYF TGCGCCAGCAGCTCCGCCGGACTAGCGGGAAAAGATACGCAGTATTTT TRBJ2-3 TRBD2 - TRBV5-1
CASSVRGGGLHNEQFF TGTGCCAGCAGTGTCCGAGGCGGGGGTCTACACAATGAGCAGTTCTTC TRBJ2-1 TRBD2 - TRBV6-1
CASSGETWANEQFF TGTGCCAGCAGTGGGGAGACCTGGGCTAATGAGCAGTTCTTC TRBJ2-1 - - TRBV2
CASRTDGFSGNTIYF TGTGCCAGCAGGACGGACGGCTTCTCTGGAAACACCATATATTTT TRBJ1-3 - - TRBV2
CASSRTSPSSYNEQFF TGTGCCAGCAGCCGGACTAGCCCGAGCTCCTACAATGAGCAGTTCTTC TRBJ2-1 TRBD2 - TRBV4-2
CASNGRDNEQYF TGTGCCAGCAATGGGAGGGACAACGAGCAGTACTTC TRBJ2-7 - - TRBV7-9
CASSFGPIESQTQYF TGTGCCAGCAGCTTCGGACCCATCGAGTCCCAGACCCAGTACTTC TRBJ2-5 - once TRBV11-2
CASRMGQTNTEAFF TGTGCCAGCAGGATGGGACAGACGAACACTGAAGCTTTCTTT TRBJ1-1 TRBD1 - TRBV6-1
CASSLRTDANYGYTF TGTGCCAGCAGCTTACGGACCGACGCTAACTATGGCTACACCTTC TRBJ1-2 - - TRBV9
CASGGQGGGELFF TGTGCCAGCGGGGGACAGGGCGGCGGGGAGCTGTTTTTT TRBJ2-2 TRBD1 - TRBV7-3
CASSRRALDYGYTF TGTGCCAGCAGCCGCCGGGCCCTTGACTATGGCTACACCTTC TRBJ1-2 - few TRBV27
CASSLALAGNTGELFF TGTGCCAGCAGCTTAGCTCTAGCGGGGAACACCGGGGAGCTGTTTTTT TRBJ2-2 TRBD2 once TRBV7-2
CSVGWTGNTIYF TGCAGCGTTGGCTGGACTGGAAACACCATATATTTT TRBJ1-3 - - TRBV29-1
CASRPVGGIANEKLFF TGTGCCAGCAGACCCGTAGGGGGGATAGCTAATGAAAAACTGTTTTTT TRBJ1-4 - - TRBV28